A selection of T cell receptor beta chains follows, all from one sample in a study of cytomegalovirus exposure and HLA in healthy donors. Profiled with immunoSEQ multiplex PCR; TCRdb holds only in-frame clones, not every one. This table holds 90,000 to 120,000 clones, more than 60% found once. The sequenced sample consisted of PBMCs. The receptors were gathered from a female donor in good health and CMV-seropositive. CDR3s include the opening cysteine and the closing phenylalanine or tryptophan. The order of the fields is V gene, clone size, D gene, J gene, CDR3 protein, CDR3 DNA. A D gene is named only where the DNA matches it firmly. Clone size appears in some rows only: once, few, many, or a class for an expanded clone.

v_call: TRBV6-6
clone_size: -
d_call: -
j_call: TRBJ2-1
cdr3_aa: CASSVYNEQFF
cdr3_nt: TGTGCCAGCAGTGTATACAATGAGCAGTTCTTC

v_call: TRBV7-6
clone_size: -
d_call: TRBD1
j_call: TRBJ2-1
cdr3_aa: CASSPGQGLRNEQFF
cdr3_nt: TGTGCCAGCAGCCCGGGACAGGGATTAAGGAATGAGCAGTTCTTC

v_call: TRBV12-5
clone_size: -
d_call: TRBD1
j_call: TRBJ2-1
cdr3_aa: CASGLSTGGTIYNEQFF
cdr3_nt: TGTGCTAGTGGTTTGTCTACAGGGGGCACGATCTACAATGAGCAGTTCTTC

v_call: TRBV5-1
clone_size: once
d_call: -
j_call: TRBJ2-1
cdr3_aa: CASSLEATGNEQFF
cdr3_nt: TGCGCCAGCAGCTTGGAAGCCACAGGCAATGAGCAGTTCTTC

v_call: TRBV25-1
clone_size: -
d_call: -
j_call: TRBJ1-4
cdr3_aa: CASSHMGDEKLFF
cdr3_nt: TGTGCCAGCAGTCACATGGGAGATGAAAAACTGTTTTTT

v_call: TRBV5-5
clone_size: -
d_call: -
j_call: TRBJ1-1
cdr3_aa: CASSLVRDTEAFF
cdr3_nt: TGTGCCAGCAGCTTGGTACGGGACACTGAAGCTTTCTTT

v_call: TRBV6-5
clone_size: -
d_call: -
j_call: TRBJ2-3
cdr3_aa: CASGHLASSTDTQYF
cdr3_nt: TGTGCCAGCGGCCACTTAGCCTCTAGCACAGATACGCAGTATTTT

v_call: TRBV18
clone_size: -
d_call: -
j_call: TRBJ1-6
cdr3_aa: CASSPPPGTSNSPLHF
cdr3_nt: TGTGCCAGCTCACCACCGCCCGGGACATCAAATTCACCCCTCCACTTT

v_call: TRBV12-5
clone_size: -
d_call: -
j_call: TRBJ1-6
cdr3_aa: CASGLGGINSPLHF
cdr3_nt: TGTGCTAGTGGTTTGGGAGGGATTAATTCACCCCTCCACTTT

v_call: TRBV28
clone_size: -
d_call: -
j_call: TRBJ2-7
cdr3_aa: CASTLSAGHEQYF
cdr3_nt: TGTGCCAGCACCCTCTCCGCGGGACACGAGCAGTACTTC

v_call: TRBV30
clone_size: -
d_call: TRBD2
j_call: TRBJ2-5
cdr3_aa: CAWSRTRVFQETQYF
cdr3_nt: TGTGCCTGGAGTCGGACTAGAGTATTCCAAGAGACCCAGTACTTC

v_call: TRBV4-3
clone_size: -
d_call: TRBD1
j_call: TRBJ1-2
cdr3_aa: CASSQETGAQGYTF
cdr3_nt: TGCGCCAGCAGCCAAGAGACAGGGGCTCAAGGCTACACCTTC

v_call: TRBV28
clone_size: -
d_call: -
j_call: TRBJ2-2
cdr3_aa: CASRPPAGVTGELFF
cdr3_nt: TGTGCCAGCAGACCCCCGGCAGGGGTCACCGGGGAGCTGTTTTTT

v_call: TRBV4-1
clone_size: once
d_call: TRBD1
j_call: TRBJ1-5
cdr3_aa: CASSQDWLGQGDQPQHF
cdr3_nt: TGCGCCAGCAGCCAAGATTGGCTGGGACAGGGTGATCAGCCCCAGCATTTT

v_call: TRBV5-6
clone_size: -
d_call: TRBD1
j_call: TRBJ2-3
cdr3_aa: CASRGTTGDTDTQYF
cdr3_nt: TGTGCCAGCAGGGGGACAACAGGGGACACAGATACGCAGTATTTT

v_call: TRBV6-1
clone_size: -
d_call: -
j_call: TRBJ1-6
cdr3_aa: CASSPGGSPLHF
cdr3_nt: TGTGCCAGCAGTCCCGGAGGTTCACCCCTCCACTTT

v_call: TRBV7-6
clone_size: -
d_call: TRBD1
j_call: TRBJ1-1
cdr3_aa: CASSQQGMRNTEAFF
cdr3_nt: TGTGCCAGCAGCCAACAGGGGATGAGGAACACTGAAGCTTTCTTT

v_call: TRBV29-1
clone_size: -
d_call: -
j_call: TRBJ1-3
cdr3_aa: CSVETINTIYF
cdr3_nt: TGCAGCGTTGAAACTATCAACACCATATATTTT

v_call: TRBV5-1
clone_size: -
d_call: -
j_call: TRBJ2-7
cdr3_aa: CASSLDRNEQYF
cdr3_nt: TGCGCCAGCAGCTTGGACAGGAACGAGCAGTACTTC

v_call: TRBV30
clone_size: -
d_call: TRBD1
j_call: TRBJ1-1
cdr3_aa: CAWSVGQVVAFF
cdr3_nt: TGTGCCTGGAGTGTAGGACAGGTGGTTGCTTTCTTT

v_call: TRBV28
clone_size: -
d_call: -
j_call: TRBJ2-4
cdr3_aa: CASSKKDRNNILAKNIQYF
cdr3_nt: TGTGCCAGCAGTAAAAAAGACAGGAACAACATCCTAGCCAAAAACATTCAGTACTTC

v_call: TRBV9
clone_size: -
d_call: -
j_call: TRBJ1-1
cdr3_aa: CASSVEAMNTEAFF
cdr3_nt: TGTGCCAGCAGCGTAGAAGCTATGAACACTGAAGCTTTCTTT

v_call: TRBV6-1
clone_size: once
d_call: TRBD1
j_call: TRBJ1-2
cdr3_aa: CASSARTGGANYGYTF
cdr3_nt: TGTGCCAGCAGTGCCAGGACAGGGGGAGCTAACTATGGCTACACCTTC

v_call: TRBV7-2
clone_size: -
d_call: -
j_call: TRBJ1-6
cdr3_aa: CASSLYSWRTAYNSPLHF
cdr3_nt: TGTGCCAGCAGCTTATATTCCTGGCGGACAGCCTATAATTCACCCCTCCACTTT

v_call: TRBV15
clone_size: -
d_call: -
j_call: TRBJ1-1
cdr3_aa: CATSRRGRTRMGTEAFF
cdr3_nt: TGTGCCACCAGCCGCCGAGGGAGGACGCGTATGGGCACTGAAGCTTTCTTT

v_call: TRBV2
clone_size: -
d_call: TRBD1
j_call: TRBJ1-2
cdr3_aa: CASSEAGGGGYGYTF
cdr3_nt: TGTGCCAGCAGTGAAGCAGGAGGGGGCGGGTATGGCTACACCTTC

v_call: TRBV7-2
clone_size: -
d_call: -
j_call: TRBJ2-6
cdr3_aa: CASSLVGVNSGANVLTF
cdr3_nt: TGTGCCAGCAGCTTAGTTGGAGTGAACTCTGGGGCCAACGTCCTGACTTTC

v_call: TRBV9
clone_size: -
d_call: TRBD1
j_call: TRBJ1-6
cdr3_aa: CASSPRQGYGSPLHF
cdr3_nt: TGTGCCAGCAGCCCAAGACAGGGTTATGGTTCACCCCTCCACTTT

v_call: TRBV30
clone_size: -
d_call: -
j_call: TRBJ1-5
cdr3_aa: CAWTPGGGQPQHF
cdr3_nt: TGTGCCTGGACCCCCGGGGGAGGACAGCCCCAGCATTTT

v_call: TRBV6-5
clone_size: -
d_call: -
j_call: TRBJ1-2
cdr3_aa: CASSLRSKMPPGSYTF
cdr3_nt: TGTGCCAGCAGTTTACGCTCGAAGATGCCGCCGGGGAGCTACACCTTC

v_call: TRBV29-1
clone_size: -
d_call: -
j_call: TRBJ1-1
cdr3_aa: CSVLAGNTEAFF
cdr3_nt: TGCAGCGTTTTGGCAGGGAACACTGAAGCTTTCTTT

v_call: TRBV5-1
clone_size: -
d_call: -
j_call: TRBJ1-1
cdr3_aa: CASSSSTGLEAFF
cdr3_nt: TGCGCCAGCAGCTCCTCTACTGGACTTGAAGCTTTCTTT

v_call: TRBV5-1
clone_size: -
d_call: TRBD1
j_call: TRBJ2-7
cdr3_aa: CASSVGDRVYEQYF
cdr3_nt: TGCGCCAGCAGCGTGGGGGACAGGGTCTACGAGCAGTACTTC